These 26 T cell receptor beta chains were all obtained from the same sample, sequenced in a study of radiation and T cells in renal cell carcinoma (dated by TCRdb to 2020 to 2022). The library was built by means of the immunoSEQ multiplex PCR assay. TCRdb carries this immuneACCESS record with in-frame sequences only. Its versions omit some clonotypes, under half of them owing to an unresolved V gene in the studies checked, with the rest unexplained. A total of around 100,000 clones appear in this sample, approximately 80% of them only once. The ten largest clones capture more than 7% of the sample. The intended sense of this specimen's time point label: blood 4 weeks post-SBRT, at nephrectomy. The sample's treatment or condition label, decoded: 15 Gy SBRT to primary tumor, nephrectomy 4 weeks later. Specimen: blood, collected from a patient whose treatment included radiotherapy and nephrectomy. The receptors here all came from a man between 60 and 75 years old with renal cell carcinoma.

The gene calls are TRBV9 and TRBJ2-1; 11 bases align to TRBD2. CDR3 size: 17 residues. V lost 0 bases and J lost 0; bases outside the gene matches: 2. Germline V gives CDR1 SGDLS, CDR2 YYNGEE. In DNA form, the CDR3 reads TGTGCCAGCAGCGTAGGGACTAGCGGGTTCTCCTACAATGAGCAGTTCTTC. It specifies CASSVGTSGFSYNEQFF.

The chain is built from TRBV28 and TRBJ2-2; D unclear. The germline V and J ends were trimmed by 6 bases and 4 bases, with 12 bases remaining between them. CDR1 is MDHEN and CDR2 is SYDVKM in the germline V gene. This CDR3 has 14 amino acids. The CDR3 DNA follows: TGTGCCAGCAGCCCCCCCGCGCTCACCGGGGAGCTGTTTTTT. It is translated as CASSPPALTGELFF.

The chain recombines TRBV15 with TRBJ2-7; D uncertain. The CDR3 loop spans 14 amino acids. Trimming took 0 bases from V and 2 from J, leaving 8 bases between them. Germline V gene lookup returns CDR1 LNHNV and CDR2 YYDKDF (reference sequence). The CDR3, as DNA: TGTGCCACCAGCAGAGATCGCCAGGCCTACGAGCAGTACTTC. Its protein product is CATSRDRQAYEQYF.

The CDR3 coding sequence is TGTGCCAGCAGCTTAATGCGGTCCGGGGAGCTGTTTTTT. This codes for CASSLMRSGELFF. V gene TRBV11-3 combines with J gene TRBJ2-2, with no clear D. The CDR3 covers 13 residues. V lost 2 bases, J lost 6 bases, and 7 bases lay in between. The germline V gene has CDR1 SGHNT and CDR2 YENEEA.

This rearrangement joins TRBV15 to TRBJ1-2; D perhaps matches TRBD1 (5 bases). CDR3 length equals 14 residues. Germline V gene data show CDR1 as LNHNV and CDR2 as YYDKDF (reference sequence). Trimming stripped 0 bases from V and 4 bases from J, with 9 bases between. The CDR3 loop reads CATSRDSGTYGYTF. The CDR3 DNA reads TGTGCCACCAGCAGAGATTCAGGGACCTATGGCTACACCTTC.

The chain couples TRBV5-1 to TRBJ2-3; 13 bases are a match to TRBD2. Unmatched junction bases numbered 7, after V lost 3 bases and J lost 0 bases. This CDR3 comprises 18 residues. Germline V lookup: CDR1 SGHRS, CDR2 YFSETQ. The CDR3 coding sequence is TGCGCCAGCAGCTGGAGACTAGCGGGAGGTCCTAGCACAGATACGCAGTATTTT. As protein: CASSWRLAGGPSTDTQYF.

Here the CDR3 reads CASSLGDRGEAFF. CDR3 DNA: TGTGCCAGCAGCTTAGGGGACAGGGGAGAAGCTTTCTTT. V is TRBV7-8 and J is TRBJ1-1; TRBD1 agrees at 10 bases. The V and J ends lost 1 base and 8 bases, in that order; junction bases with no gene match: 1. Germline-derived CDR1 and CDR2 are SGHVS and FQNEAQ. CDR3 length equals 13 residues. The entire variable domain, with the rest obtained from reference TRBV7-8 and TRBJ1-1, is as follows: GAGVSQSPRYKVAKRGQDVALRCDPISGHVSLFWYQQALGQGPEFLTYFQNEAQLDKSGLPSDRFFAERPEGSVSTLKIQRTQQEDSAVYLCASSLGDRGEAFFGQGTRLTVV.

The rearrangement uses TRBV6-1 and TRBJ2-4; 9 bases are a match to TRBD2. CDR1 MNHNS and CDR2 SASEGT come from the germline V gene. The CDR3 is 16 residues long. V lost 1 base and J lost 4; bases outside the gene matches: 5. DNA of the CDR3: TGTGCCAGCAGTGAAGTAAGGGCGGGAGGGAAAAACATTCAGTACTTC. Translating gives CASSEVRAGGKNIQYF.

V gene TRBV7-9 combines with J gene TRBJ1-2; TRBD1 matches at 7 bases. The CDR3 contains 18 residues. V lost 7 bases and J lost 6; bases outside the gene matches: 23. In germline, CDR1 is SEHNR, CDR2 FQNEAQ (reference sequence). Here the CDR3 reads CASTKSGPLYRGLDGYTF. DNA of the CDR3: TGTGCCAGCACCAAATCCGGGCCTCTCTACAGGGGCCTTGATGGCTACACCTTC.

Only one count was recorded for this clone. This rearrangement joins TRBV5-6 to TRBJ2-5; the match to TRBD1 covers 7 bases. The J call may not be correct, given that the DNA end is closer to TRBJ2-7. Germline V gene data show CDR1 as SGHDT and CDR2 as YYEEEE. The CDR3 is 15 residues long. The CDR3 loop reads CASSLDRGYPYEQYF. As DNA, the CDR3 is TGTGCCAGCAGCTTGGACAGGGGCTATCCCTACGAGCAGTACTTC.

This chain links TRBV25-1 with TRBJ2-2, with a possible D match to TRBD2 (5 bases). Trimming left V 4 bases short and J 4 bases short, with 19 bases between. The CDR3 consists of 17 residues. Looked up from germline, CDR1 is MGHDK and CDR2 is SYGVNS. The CDR3 loop is CASSASGSTFVTGELFF. The CDR3 coding sequence is TGTGCCAGCAGTGCTTCGGGGTCCACATTTGTCACCGGGGAGCTGTTTTTT.

The chain couples TRBV4-1 to TRBJ2-5; the match to TRBD2 covers 10 bases. CDR1 MGHRA and CDR2 YSYEKL come from the germline V gene. The CDR3 spans 20 residues. J was trimmed by 4 bases and V by 1 base; bases with no gene match: 18. The CDR3 reads CASSQATGLAGARGRETQYF. For the CDR3, the DNA is TGCGCCAGCAGCCAAGCCACCGGGCTAGCGGGAGCTCGTGGTCGAGAGACCCAGTACTTC.

V and J are TRBV11-2 and TRBJ2-7; 10 bases align to TRBD2. Trimming at V came to 6 bases and at J to 4 bases, leaving 9 bases not matched to a gene. Per germline, CDR1 SGHAT and CDR2 FQNNGV. The CDR3 consists of 15 residues. CDR3 amino acids: CASRRLAGGVYEQYF. DNA of the CDR3: TGTGCCAGCAGGCGGTTAGCGGGAGGTGTATACGAGCAGTACTTC.

The chain combines TRBV28 with TRBJ1-5; TRBD1 aligns across 8 bases. Germline CDR1 and CDR2: MDHEN and SYDVKM. The CDR3 length is 15 residues. V was pared by 5 bases and J by 6 bases, with 9 bases of the junction left unmatched. Written as DNA, the CDR3 is TGTGCCAGCAGTGCCCGGACAGGGATGACTCAGCCCCAGCATTTT. Encoded protein: CASSARTGMTQPQHF.

This clone has only one observation. The rearrangement joins TRBV5-5 to TRBJ2-1; maybe TRBD1 (6 bases). The germline V gene encodes CDR1 SGHKS and CDR2 YYEKEE (reference sequence). The CDR3 length is 16 residues. The germline V and J ends were trimmed by 4 bases and 5 bases, with 19 bases remaining between them. The CDR3 protein is CASSRGAGVENNEQFF. The CDR3 nucleotides are TGTGCCAGCAGCCGAGGGGCAGGGGTGGAGAACAATGAGCAGTTCTTC.

The chain employs TRBV4-1 and TRBJ1-3; D perhaps matches TRBD1 (5 bases). The CDR3 covers 14 residues. Per the germline V gene, CDR1 is MGHRA and CDR2 is YSYEKL. Deletions cut 2 bases from V and 4 bases from J, with 9 bases between. CDR3 sequence: CASSQQGRGNTIYF. The CDR3 nucleotides are TGCGCCAGCAGCCAACAGGGTAGAGGAAACACCATATATTTT.

The CDR3 DNA sequence: TGTGCCAGCAGCTTAGTCGGGGAGCTGTTTTTT. Protein: CASSLVGELFF. The chain couples TRBV11-2 to TRBJ2-2; no clear D. Germline lookup yields CDR1 SGHAT and CDR2 FQNNGV. There are 11 residues in the CDR3. Trimming removed 1 base from V and 7 bases from J, with 1 base in between.

With respect to this clone: The same CDR3 can be traced to other DNA sequences in this sample. Here the CDR3 DNA reads TGTGCCAGCAGCTTAACTAGCGGGAGCTACGAGCAGTACTTC. It is translated as CASSLTSGSYEQYF. J is TRBJ2-7 and V is TRBV7-2, with 11 bases identical to TRBD2. The length of the CDR3 is 14 residues. CDR1 and CDR2 from the germline V gene are SGHTA and FQGNSA. Losses at the gene ends were 2 bases for V and 3 bases for J; bases not matched to a gene: 0. The whole variable domain, filled in from reference TRBV7-2 and TRBJ2-7, reads GAGVSQSPSNKVTEKGKDVELRCDPISGHTALYWYRQSLGQGLEFLIYFQGNSAPDKSGLPSDRFSAERTGGSVSTLTIQRTQQEDSAVYLCASSLTSGSYEQYFGPGTRLTVT.

The chain joins TRBV19 to TRBJ1-1, with D possibly being TRBD1 (6 bases). Trimming removed 6 bases at V and 4 bases at J, with 15 bases between. CDR3 length: 14 residues. Per the germline V gene, CDR1 is LNHDA and CDR2 is SQIVND (reference sequence). DNA for the CDR3: TGTGCCAGTAGCTACAGGGTGAGTGGCACTGAAGCTTTCTTT. It yields the protein CASSYRVSGTEAFF.

V is TRBV21-1 and J is TRBJ2-7; the table calls TRBD2, which could not be checked here. TRBV21-1 is a documented pseudogene. This CDR3 has 17 amino acids. The CDR3 DNA reads TGTGCCAGCAGCAAAATTACGGGACTAGCGGGCCTGTACGAGCAGTACTTC. It translates to CASSKITGLAGLYEQYF.

The chain has TRBV27 and TRBJ1-1; perhaps TRBD1 as D (6 bases). V lost 1 base and J 1 base, leaving 7 bases between the germline ends. This CDR3 is 14 amino acids long. The germline CDR1 and CDR2 sequences are MNHEY and SMNVEV (reference sequence). The CDR3 is CASSLWGANTEAFF. CDR3 nucleotides: TGTGCCAGCAGTTTATGGGGGGCGAACACTGAAGCTTTCTTT.

The chain links TRBV2 to TRBJ2-6; tentatively, D is TRBD1 (6 bases). The CDR3 has 16 amino acids. The germline V gene encodes CDR1 SNHLY and CDR2 FYNNEI. Trimming took off 2 bases at V and 0 bases at J, with 8 bases between the two ends. CDR3 residues: CASSESRGSGANVLTF. In DNA, the CDR3 is TGTGCCAGCAGTGAATCCAGGGGCTCTGGGGCCAACGTCCTGACTTTC.

This sequence joins TRBV29-1 and TRBJ2-7, with TRBD1 matching over 7 bases. This CDR3 is 11 amino acids long. The V gene end was trimmed by 7 bases and the J gene end by 3 bases; junction bases not matched to a gene: 3. The germline V gene encodes CDR1 SQVTM and CDR2 ANQGSEA. The CDR3 here is CSARDSYEQYF. The CDR3 DNA sequence: TGCAGCGCCCGGGACAGCTACGAGCAGTACTTC.

This clone was picked up a small number of times. The chain carries TRBV7-8 and TRBJ1-1, with D tentatively TRBD1 (6 bases). Germline-derived CDR1 and CDR2 are SGHVS and FQNEAQ. V was clipped by 5 bases and J by 1 base, with 11 bases between them. This CDR3 spans 14 amino acids. CDR3 region: CASSALGQNTEAFF. The CDR3 nucleotides read TGTGCCAGCAGCGCCCTGGGACAGAACACTGAAGCTTTCTTT.

The sample holds one count of this clone. CDR3 bases: TGCGCCAGCAGCACCGGACTAGCGGGAGGGCCAGCGGAGACCCAGTACTTC. Protein product: CASSTGLAGGPAETQYF. V usage is TRBV5-1 and J usage is TRBJ2-5, with 15 bases that match TRBD2. V lost 4 bases to trimming and J lost 5 bases; unmatched junction nucleotides: 9. Germline-derived CDR1 and CDR2 are SGHRS and YFSETQ. The CDR3 loop spans 17 amino acids.

The V gene is TRBV27, the J gene TRBJ2-1; 11 bases are shared with TRBD1. The CDR3 is 17 amino acids. Germline values: CDR1 MNHEY, CDR2 SMNVEV (reference sequence). The V segment lost 3 bases and the J segment 6 bases; nucleotides outside the gene matches: 10. CDR3 sequence: CASSFWVGTGGSNEQFF. The CDR3, as DNA: TGTGCCAGCAGTTTTTGGGTGGGGACAGGGGGTTCCAATGAGCAGTTCTTC.